This T cell receptor beta chain was captured in a study of T cell clones after liver transplantation. Looking at the study overall: Three of eight recipients were HCV-positive; others had non-autoimmune, non-viral indications. Until 12-24 months post-transplant, subjects got standard immunosuppression and no induction.

V shed 1 base, J shed 5 bases, and the junction held 3 bases outside the gene matches. The CDR3 has 16 residues. Germline V CDR1 and CDR2: SGHVS, FNYEAQ. The sample holds a few counts of this clone. Clones were read by immunoSEQ multiplex PCR, and TCRdb kept only the in-frame ones, dropping some. The table records about 80,000 clones, roughly 80% of them present only once. This TCR was recovered from a human patient who received a liver transplant. The graft donor may have contributed some T cells. Here the sequenced sample was CD4+ T cells from blood, taken 45 to 46 months after liver transplant. The chain combines TRBV7-6 with TRBJ2-1, with 12 nucleotides matching TRBD2. CDR3 DNA sequence: TGTGCCAGCAGCTTAGGGCTAGCGGGAGGGCACAATGAGCAGTTCTTC. It encodes CASSLGLAGGHNEQFF. Full variable domain (missing parts from reference TRBV7-6 and TRBJ2-1): GAGVSQSPRYKVTKRGQDVALRCDPISGHVSLYWYRQALGQGPEFLTYFNYEAQQDKSGLPNDRFSAERPEGSISTLTIQRTEQRDSAMYRCASSLGLAGGHNEQFFGPGTRLTVL.